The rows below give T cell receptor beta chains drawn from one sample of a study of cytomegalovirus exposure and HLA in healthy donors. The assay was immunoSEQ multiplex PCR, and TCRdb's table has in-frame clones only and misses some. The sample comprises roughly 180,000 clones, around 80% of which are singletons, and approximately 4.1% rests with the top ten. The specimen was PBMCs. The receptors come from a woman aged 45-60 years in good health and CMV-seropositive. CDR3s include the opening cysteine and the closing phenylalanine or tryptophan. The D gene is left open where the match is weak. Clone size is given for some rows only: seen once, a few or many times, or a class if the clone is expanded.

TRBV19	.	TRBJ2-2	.	TGTGCCAGTAAAAAATGGCAGGAGGGCACCGGGGAGCTGTTTTTT	CASKKWQEGTGELFF
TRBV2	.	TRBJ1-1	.	TGTGCCAGCAGCGACTTTTGGGGGCGGACTGAAGCTTTCTTT	CASSDFWGRTEAFF
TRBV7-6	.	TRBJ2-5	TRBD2	TGTGCCAGCAGCTTAGGAGTCGGGAGGTTCGGGAAAGAGACCCAGTACTTC	CASSLGVGRFGKETQYF
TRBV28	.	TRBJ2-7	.	TGTGCCAGCAGTTTGCCTAACTACGGTACCCCATACGAGCAGTACTTC	CASSLPNYGTPYEQYF
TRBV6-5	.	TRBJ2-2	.	TGTGCCAGCAGTTACTCACCTCGACAGTACACCGGGGAGCTGTTTTTT	CASSYSPRQYTGELFF
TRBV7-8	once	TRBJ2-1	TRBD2	TGTGCCAGCAGCTTAGCCGGGACTAGCGGGAGAGGGGCCTACAATGAGCAGTTCTTC	CASSLAGTSGRGAYNEQFF
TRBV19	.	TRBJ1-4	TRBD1	TGTGCCAGTAGTCAATCCCGACAGGGGAATGAAAAACTGTTTTTT	CASSQSRQGNEKLFF
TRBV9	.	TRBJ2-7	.	TGTGCCAGCAGCTCCGGGGGTACCTCTGATGAAGAGCGGTACTTC	CASSSGGTSDEERYF
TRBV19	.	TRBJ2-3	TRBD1	TGTGCCAGTAGTATCGGTCAGGGGGCGGAAACGCAGTATTTT	CASSIGQGAETQYF
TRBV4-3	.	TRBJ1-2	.	TGCGCCAGCAGCCAGGCGGGGGGCTATGGCTACACCTTC	CASSQAGGYGYTF
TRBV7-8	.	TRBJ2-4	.	TGTGCCAGCAGCCCCCGGACAGAAACAAAAAACATTCAGTACTTC	CASSPRTETKNIQYF
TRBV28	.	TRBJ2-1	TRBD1	TGTGCCAGCAGCTTAACCTCGGACAGGGGGCAGTTCTTC	CASSLTSDRGQFF
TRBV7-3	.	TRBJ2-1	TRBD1	TGTGCCAGCAGCCCCGGGACAGGGTACTACAATGAGCAGTTCTTC	CASSPGTGYYNEQFF
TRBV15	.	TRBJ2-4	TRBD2	TGTGCCACTCGGGAGGTAGCCAAAAACATTCAGTACTTC	CATREVAKNIQYF
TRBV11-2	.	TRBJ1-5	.	TGTGCCAGCAGCTTAGGCCAGGGAGGCACTCAGCCCCAGCATTTT	CASSLGQGGTQPQHF
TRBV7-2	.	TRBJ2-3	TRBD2	TGTGCCCGGGGAGGGAGCACAGATACGCAGTATTTT	CARGGSTDTQYF
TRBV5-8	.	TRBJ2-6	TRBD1	TGTGCCAGCAGCTTCACAGGGGGAGGGGCCAACGTCCTGACTTTC	CASSFTGGGANVLTF
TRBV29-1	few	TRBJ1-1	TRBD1	TGCAGCGTAGGACAGGCTAACACTGAAGCTTTCTTT	CSVGQANTEAFF
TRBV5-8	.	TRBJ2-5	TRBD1	TGTGCCAGCAGCGCGCTAAGGACAGGGGAGGAGACCCAGTACTTC	CASSALRTGEETQYF
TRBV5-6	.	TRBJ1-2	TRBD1	TGTGCCAGCAGCACGAACAGGGGTGGCTACACCTTC	CASSTNRGGYTF
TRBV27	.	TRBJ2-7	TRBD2	TGTGCCACCCTGGGACTAGCGGGCGAGCAGTACTTC	CATLGLAGEQYF
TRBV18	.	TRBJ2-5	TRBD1	TGTGCCAGCTCCCGACAGGGCCAAGAGACCCAGTACTTC	CASSRQGQETQYF
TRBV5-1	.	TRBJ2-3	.	TGCGCCAGCAGCTTGGAGTGGGGCCGCACAGATACGCAGTATTTT	CASSLEWGRTDTQYF
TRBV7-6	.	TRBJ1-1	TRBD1	TGTGCCAGCAGCTTAGGACAGGGCACTGAAGCTTTCTTT	CASSLGQGTEAFF
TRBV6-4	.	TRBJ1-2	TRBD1	TGTGCCAGCAGTGAGACAGGGGGCAACTATGGCTACACCTTC	CASSETGGNYGYTF
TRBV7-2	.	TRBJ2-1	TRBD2	TGTGCCAGCAGCTACGGACTAGGCTTGAATGAGCAGTTCTTC	CASSYGLGLNEQFF
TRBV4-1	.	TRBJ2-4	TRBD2	TGCGCCAGCAGCCAAGAGGGGACTAGCGGGAACATTCAGTACTTC	CASSQEGTSGNIQYF
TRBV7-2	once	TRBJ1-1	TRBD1	TGTGCCAGCAGCTTAGCCGGACAGGGGACTGAAGCTTTCTTT	CASSLAGQGTEAFF
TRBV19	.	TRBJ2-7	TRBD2	TGTGCCAGTAGTATTAGCGGGGACCTCCTTTACGAGCAGTACTTC	CASSISGDLLYEQYF
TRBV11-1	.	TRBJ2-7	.	TGTGCCAGCAGCTTAGGCGCAGGCCCCTACGAGCAGTACTTC	CASSLGAGPYEQYF
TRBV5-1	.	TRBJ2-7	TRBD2	TGCGCCAGCAGCTCCCGGGACTACAGCAGGGACGAGCAGTACTTC	CASSSRDYSRDEQYF
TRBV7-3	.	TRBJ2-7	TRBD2	TGTGCCAGCAGCCCCACCCCGGGACTAGTTTCCGAGCAGTACTTC	CASSPTPGLVSEQYF
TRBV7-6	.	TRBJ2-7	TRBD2	TGTGCCAGCAGCGCCCGCGGGGGGGCCTCCTACGAGCAGTACTTT	CASSARGGASYEQYF
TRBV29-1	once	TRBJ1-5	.	TGCAGCGTTGTGGCCAGTAGCAATCAGCCCCAGCATTTT	CSVVASSNQPQHF
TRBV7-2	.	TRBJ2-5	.	TGTGCCAGCAGCTTAGACGACAGAACAGAGACCCAGTACTTC	CASSLDDRTETQYF
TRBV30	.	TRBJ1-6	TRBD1	TGTGCCTGGAAGGTAGGGGGCTTGGCCCTCCACTTT	CAWKVGGLALHF
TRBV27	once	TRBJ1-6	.	TGTGCCAGCAGTTTGGGGCTCCCTGGCTCCTATAATTCACCCCTCCACTTT	CASSLGLPGSYNSPLHF
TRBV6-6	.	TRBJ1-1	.	TGTGCCATCGGAGGAGGCTGGGCCACTGAAGCTTTCTTT	CAIGGGWATEAFF
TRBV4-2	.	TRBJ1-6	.	TGTGCCAGCAGCCAAGCCACCGGGATACCCCTCCACTTT	CASSQATGIPLHF
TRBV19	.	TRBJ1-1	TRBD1	TGTGCCAGTACTCGGACAGGGACGTCTTCCCAAGCTTTCTTT	CASTRTGTSSQAFF
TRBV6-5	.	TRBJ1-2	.	TGTGCCAGTCTCAAAACCGGGAGTATCTATGGCTACACCTTC	CASLKTGSIYGYTF
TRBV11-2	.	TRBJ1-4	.	TGTGCCAGCAGCTTAGATCTCAGTTCCCGAAAACTGTTTTTT	CASSLDLSSRKLFF